This is a list of T cell receptor beta chains from one sample in a study of Ad26.COV2.S vaccination and SARS-CoV-2 variants. TCRdb's copy holds only in-frame clones and misses some; the assay was immunoSEQ multiplex PCR. The data hold hundreds of thousands of clones, with 80% to 90% observed a single time. Sequenced material: peripheral blood, taken in a trial of Ad26.COV2.S vaccine versus placebo. These receptors were obtained from a person between 18 and 65 years old who received the Ad26.COV2.S COVID-19 vaccine or a placebo. Each CDR3 is given with its conserved first and last residue. The order of the fields is V gene, clone size, J gene, CDR3 protein. Clone sizes are given selectively: once, few, many, or a class where the clone is expanded.

v_call: TRBV18; clone_size: NA; j_call: TRBJ2-2; cdr3_aa: CASSRSNTGELFF
v_call: TRBV5-1; clone_size: NA; j_call: TRBJ2-7; cdr3_aa: CASSPRDPRYEQYF
v_call: TRBV21-1; clone_size: NA; j_call: TRBJ2-7; cdr3_aa: CASSKGQGACPSYEQYF
v_call: TRBV10-3; clone_size: NA; j_call: TRBJ2-1; cdr3_aa: CATRTSGNDNEQFF
v_call: TRBV5-6; clone_size: NA; j_call: TRBJ2-1; cdr3_aa: CASSLGPDQWGYNEQFF
v_call: TRBV27; clone_size: few; j_call: TRBJ1-5; cdr3_aa: CASTWGVGQPQHF
v_call: TRBV30; clone_size: NA; j_call: TRBJ1-2; cdr3_aa: CAWSVRPARGYTF
v_call: TRBV7-9; clone_size: NA; j_call: TRBJ1-6; cdr3_aa: CASSLDGRGSSPLHF
v_call: TRBV4-1; clone_size: NA; j_call: TRBJ2-1; cdr3_aa: CASSRGLAGGLTNEQFF
v_call: TRBV5-1; clone_size: once; j_call: TRBJ2-1; cdr3_aa: CASSWTSDRGWFF
v_call: TRBV6-6; clone_size: few; j_call: TRBJ2-7; cdr3_aa: CASSPQYEQYF
v_call: TRBV20-1; clone_size: NA; j_call: TRBJ2-3; cdr3_aa: CSASKAVQYF
v_call: TRBV4-3; clone_size: NA; j_call: TRBJ2-1; cdr3_aa: CASSQAGTSGYNEQFF
v_call: TRBV7-9; clone_size: NA; j_call: TRBJ1-4; cdr3_aa: CASSGGRQGDEKLFF
v_call: TRBV11-2; clone_size: once; j_call: TRBJ1-4; cdr3_aa: CASSRLNGNEKLFF
v_call: TRBV6-5; clone_size: NA; j_call: TRBJ2-2; cdr3_aa: CASSYSNRRTGELFF
v_call: TRBV6-6; clone_size: NA; j_call: TRBJ2-7; cdr3_aa: CASSPSSYEQYF
v_call: TRBV9; clone_size: once; j_call: TRBJ2-5; cdr3_aa: CASSVGPDYQETQYF
v_call: TRBV10-1; clone_size: NA; j_call: TRBJ2-7; cdr3_aa: CASSQGTEQYF
v_call: TRBV5-4; clone_size: NA; j_call: TRBJ1-2; cdr3_aa: CASSSSRFGYTF
v_call: TRBV5-1; clone_size: NA; j_call: TRBJ1-2; cdr3_aa: CASSLEAGGGYTF
v_call: TRBV3-1/TRBV3-2; clone_size: NA; j_call: TRBJ1-4; cdr3_aa: CASLDTGGNEKLFF
v_call: TRBV10-2; clone_size: NA; j_call: TRBJ2-3; cdr3_aa: CASRGGLDTQYF
v_call: TRBV27; clone_size: once; j_call: TRBJ1-1; cdr3_aa: CASRTAPEGEAFF
v_call: TRBV4-3; clone_size: NA; j_call: TRBJ2-7; cdr3_aa: CASSNYLPAGSGGASLPYEQYF
v_call: TRBV6-5; clone_size: once; j_call: TRBJ1-3; cdr3_aa: CASSYSGTYSGNTIYF
v_call: TRBV5-5; clone_size: NA; j_call: TRBJ1-2; cdr3_aa: CASSLDPGVTSGYTF
v_call: TRBV6-5; clone_size: NA; j_call: TRBJ1-2; cdr3_aa: CASSYGTNNYGYTF
v_call: TRBV19; clone_size: NA; j_call: TRBJ1-2; cdr3_aa: CASSIGGQGAGGYTF
v_call: TRBV7-2; clone_size: NA; j_call: TRBJ2-1; cdr3_aa: CASSLDIGRSEQFF
v_call: TRBV6-5; clone_size: NA; j_call: TRBJ2-3; cdr3_aa: CASSPPGTDTQYF
v_call: TRBV6-5; clone_size: NA; j_call: TRBJ2-7; cdr3_aa: CASTRAGRGYEQYF
v_call: TRBV19; clone_size: NA; j_call: TRBJ1-1; cdr3_aa: CASSRQLTAEAFF
v_call: TRBV9; clone_size: NA; j_call: TRBJ1-2; cdr3_aa: CASSGRDRDNYGYTF
v_call: TRBV5-1; clone_size: NA; j_call: TRBJ1-1; cdr3_aa: CASSLQNTEAFF
v_call: TRBV28; clone_size: NA; j_call: TRBJ2-7; cdr3_aa: CASSLSGTGAYEQYF
v_call: TRBV5-1; clone_size: NA; j_call: TRBJ2-3; cdr3_aa: CASSLDGDTQYF
v_call: TRBV7-8; clone_size: NA; j_call: TRBJ2-3; cdr3_aa: CASSLRWGGTDTQYF
v_call: TRBV9; clone_size: NA; j_call: TRBJ2-1; cdr3_aa: CASSVARTGGWDEQFF
v_call: TRBV27; clone_size: NA; j_call: TRBJ2-7; cdr3_aa: CASSLSAAYEQYF
v_call: TRBV7-3; clone_size: NA; j_call: TRBJ1-2; cdr3_aa: CASSLTYSGYGYTF
v_call: TRBV11-2; clone_size: NA; j_call: TRBJ2-5; cdr3_aa: CASTLGLGQTQYF
v_call: TRBV30; clone_size: NA; j_call: TRBJ2-7; cdr3_aa: CAWSARAEQYF
v_call: TRBV12-5; clone_size: NA; j_call: TRBJ2-3; cdr3_aa: CASGSGGATTDTQYF
v_call: TRBV14; clone_size: NA; j_call: TRBJ2-1; cdr3_aa: CASNGQGAYNEQFF
v_call: TRBV19; clone_size: NA; j_call: TRBJ2-2; cdr3_aa: CASSQHLNRALDNTGELFF